This TCR beta chain is from a study of T cell responses to AZD1222 COVID-19 vaccine. The method was immunoSEQ multiplex PCR; TCRdb's version includes in-frame clones alone and lacks a portion of them. Here the sample spans approximately 61,000 clones, around 81% being singletons. Points from the study as a whole: In all cases, repertoires were sampled only after the peak T cell response. Donor demographics were predominantly white British with a female majority; clonal diversity may be underestimated. In the spike-specific TCR repertoire, nearly half reportedly target unmutated variant regions. Spike-specific TCR breadth and depth both grew after two AZD1222 doses.

Notes on this clone: Its antigen remains unknown.

The CDR3 covers 15 residues. V was pared by 5 bases and J by 8 bases, with 19 bases between. Germline V lookup: CDR1 MDHEN, CDR2 SYDVKM. The J gene is TRBJ2-1, the V gene TRBV28, with D hard to call. The sequencing used peripheral blood, collected 28 days after the second AZD1222 dose. The clonotype was recovered from an adult who received the AZD1222 COVID-19 vaccine. The CDR3 DNA is TGTGCCAGCAGTCCCCCTTGGAACCATAAAGATGAGCAGTTCTTC. Residues: CASSPPWNHKDEQFF.